The clone carrying this T cell receptor beta chain was found a few times. Clones were read by immunoSEQ multiplex PCR, and TCRdb kept only the in-frame ones, dropping some. Of about 230,000 clones listed, over 65% are singletons. CDR3 length: 15 residues. Trimming took off 2 bases at V and 4 bases at J, with 15 bases between the two ends. The germline CDR1 and CDR2 sequences are MNHEY and SVGAGI. The data derive from a study of blood T cell repertoires in COVID-19. Study overall: Samples came from the United States, Italy and Spain, spanning acute and convalescent COVID-19. T cells, B-cell-depleted T cells, or PBMCs supplied cDNA or gDNA.

Source material: peripheral blood. The chain has TRBV6-5 and TRBJ2-7; tentatively, D is TRBD2 (5 bases). The receptor was derived from a woman between 65 and 79 years old with active or convalescent COVID-19. CDR3: CASSYGRFGGYEQYF. CDR3 bases: TGTGCCAGCAGTTACGGCCGGTTCGGAGGATACGAGCAGTACTTC.